This T cell receptor (beta chain) comes out of a study of CXCR3-negative and CXCR3-positive naive CD8 T cells. The overall study: A total of around 140 million TRB reads was generated, with about 1.5 +/- 0.3 million per library.

The CDR3 loop spans 15 amino acids. Germline V gene lookup returns CDR1 DFQATT and CDR2 SNEGSKA (reference sequence). Study-level results: In CXCR3-positive naive cells, the TRB CDR3s were more hydrophobic than in CXCR3-negative naive cells. Both naive subsets had comparably high diversity; memory CD8+ cells much lower.

5' RACE that incorporated UMI labels was used to prepare the TRB cDNA libraries. TCRdb reanalyzed the 5' RACE reads and collapses them to one entry per CDR3 protein, without DNA. The sample has about 62,000 distinct CDR3 sequences. A word on this clonotype: Antigen unknown.

Sequencing was done on a sample of naive CXCR3- CD8+ T cells from blood. As for subset: CD45RO-CCR7+CD27+CD95- naive CD8+ T cells lacking CXCR3 (TNR3-). The V call is TRBV20-1, the J call TRBJ1-5; the D gene TCRdb calls, TRBD1, cannot be checked with no DNA. This clonotype originated in a human donor in good health. Some clones in this sample may be carry-over from other donors' samples. The CDR3 loop is CSASGGGGGNQPQHF.